The entry below describes one TCR beta chain. The sample comes from a study of T cell changes during pregnancy in multiple sclerosis. Repertoires were generated with immunoSEQ multiplex PCR, while TCRdb's copy carries only in-frame clones and drops some. The sample includes 70,000 to 90,000 clones, 85% to 95% seen only once; the top ten take around 0.75%. The sample in question was peripheral blood, obtained in the second trimester of pregnancy. This clonotype was obtained from a female donor in good health, enrolled as a control in a pregnancy study.

CDR3 DNA: TGTGCCAGCTCCCGGGTCCTGCCGAAAAATCAGCCCCAGCATTTT. Translating gives CASSRVLPKNQPQHF. V and J are TRBV6-1 and TRBJ1-5; D unresolved. CDR1 and CDR2 from the germline V gene are MNHNS and SASEGT. With 8 bases removed from V and 4 bases from J, the gap between germline ends came to 18 bases. There are 15 residues in the CDR3.